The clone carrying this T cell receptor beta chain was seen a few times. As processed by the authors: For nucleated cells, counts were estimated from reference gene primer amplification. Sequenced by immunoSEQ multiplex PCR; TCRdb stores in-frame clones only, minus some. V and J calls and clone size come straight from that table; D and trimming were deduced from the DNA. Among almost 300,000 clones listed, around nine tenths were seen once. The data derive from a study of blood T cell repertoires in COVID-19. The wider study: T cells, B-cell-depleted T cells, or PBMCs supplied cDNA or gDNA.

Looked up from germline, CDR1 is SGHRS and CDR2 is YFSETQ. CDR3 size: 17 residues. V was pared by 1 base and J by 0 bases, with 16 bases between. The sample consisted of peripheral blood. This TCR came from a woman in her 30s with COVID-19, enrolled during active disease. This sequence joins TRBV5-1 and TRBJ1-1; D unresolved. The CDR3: CASSLSLKQTMNTEAFF. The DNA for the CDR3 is TGCGCCAGCAGCTTGAGTCTGAAACAGACGATGAACACTGAAGCTTTCTTT.